Following are 22 T cell receptor beta chains from one sample sequenced in a study of shared clonotypes between healthy human individuals. Measured with immunoSEQ multiplex PCR; TCRdb has only the in-frame clones, and not every one. The sample lists around 980,000 clones; about 84% were seen once. Sequenced: memory CD4+ T cells from PBMCs. As to subset: CD45RA-negative fraction. Receptors were obtained from a man between 18 and 29 years old in good health. Some clones in this sample may be carry-over from other donors' samples.

This sequence joins TRBV5-1 and TRBJ2-1; D is unclear. V was cut by 7 bases and J by 7 bases, with 15 bases left in between. The germline V gene has CDR1 SGHRS and CDR2 YFSETQ. The CDR3 extends over 13 amino acids. CDR3 residues: CASSRAGPNEQFF. The CDR3 nucleotides read TGCGCCAGCTCCCGGGCAGGCCCTAATGAGCAGTTCTTC. The variable domain in full, with the rest retrieved from reference TRBV5-1 and TRBJ2-1, is KAGVTQTPRYLIKTRGQQVTLSCSPISGHRSVSWYQQTPGQGLQFLFEYFSETQRNKGNFPGRFSGRQFSNSRSEMNVSTLELGDSALYLCASSRAGPNEQFFGPGTRLTVL.

As regards this clone: Within the sample, other DNA sequences also encode this same CDR3. The DNA of the CDR3 is TGTGCCAGCTCCCGACTAGCGGCTAGCACAGATACGCAGTATTTT. Residues: CASSRLAASTDTQYF. The chain combines TRBV18 with TRBJ2-3; 9 bases fit TRBD2. Losses at the gene ends were 6 bases for V and 0 bases for J; bases not matched to a gene: 4. The CDR3 contains 15 residues. Per the germline V gene, CDR1 is KGHSH and CDR2 is LQKENI. Variable domain in full (rest from reference TRBV18 and TRBJ2-3): NAGVMQNPRHLVRRRGQEARLRCSPMKGHSHVYWYRQLPEEGLKFMVYLQKENIIDESGMPKERFSAEFPKEGPSILRIQQVVRGDSAAYFCASSRLAASTDTQYFGPGTRLTVL.

The CDR3 DNA follows: TGTGCCAGCAGTGGCCCTATGGGTAGGAGGGGGCAAGAGACCCAGTACTTC. This encodes CASSGPMGRRGQETQYF. This chain connects TRBV6-1 to TRBJ2-5, with D perhaps matching TRBD1 or TRBD2 (6 bases each). Deletions cut 4 bases from V and 2 bases from J, with 20 bases between. Germline V gene lookup returns CDR1 MNHNS and CDR2 SASEGT. The CDR3 is made up of 17 amino acids.

This clone was recorded only once. A single base is all that separates this from a far larger clone, so a read error is likely. V and J are TRBV30 and TRBJ1-1; D may be TRBD1 (5 bases). This CDR3 is 11 amino acids long. The V gene's germline CDR1 is GTSNPN and CDR2 SVGIG (reference sequence). V was cut by 3 bases and J by 5 bases, with 7 bases left in between. This CDR3 is CAWRDITEAFF. The CDR3 nucleotides are TGTGCCTGGAGGGACATTACTGAAGCTTTCTTT.

The rearrangement links TRBV9 to TRBJ2-7; D assignment may be TRBD1 or TRBD2 (5 bases each). The length of the CDR3 is 16 residues. Trimming removed 0 bases at V and 4 bases at J, with 17 bases between. CDR1 is SGDLS and CDR2 is YYNGEE in the germline V gene. The CDR3 DNA follows: TGTGCCAGCAGCGTAGGGGGTGGGACGTCCTATTACGAGCAGTACTTC. Translation gives CASSVGGGTSYYEQYF.

V and J are TRBV5-8 and TRBJ2-4, with TRBD1 matching over 7 bases. CDR3 length equals 16 residues. V dropped 4 bases and J dropped 0; count of bases not matched to a gene: 7. CDR1 and CDR2 from the germline V gene are SGHTS and YDEGEE. This chain's CDR3 is CASSPQGFGAKNIQYF. CDR3 coding DNA: TGTGCCAGCAGCCCACAGGGGTTTGGAGCCAAAAACATTCAGTACTTC.

This clone was recorded a few times. The V and J genes are TRBV19 and TRBJ1-4, with D tentatively TRBD1 (6 bases). The germline V gene has CDR1 LNHDA and CDR2 SQIVND (reference sequence). Trimming stripped 2 bases from V and 3 bases from J, with 10 bases between. The CDR3 has 15 amino acids. In DNA form, the CDR3 reads TGTGCCAGTAGTATACAGGGGCTACCTAATGAAAAACTGTTTTTT. This sequence encodes CASSIQGLPNEKLFF.

The chain links TRBV4-2 to TRBJ2-7, with a weak D call TRBD2 (6 bases). Trimming cost V 4 bases and J 0 bases, with 13 bases left between them. The CDR3 runs to 15 residues. Germline loops: CDR1 LGHNA, CDR2 YNFKEQ. The CDR3 sequence is CASSPGLADSYEQYF. CDR3 bases: TGTGCCAGCAGCCCAGGGTTAGCGGACTCCTACGAGCAGTACTTC.

V is TRBV9 and J is TRBJ1-2, with a tentative D call TRBD1 (6 bases). The V end lost 8 bases, the J end lost 1 base, and 15 bases lay between the germline ends. CDR1 is SGDLS, CDR2 YYNGEE, per germline. The CDR3 extends over 14 amino acids. CDR3: CASGGGRDNYGYTF. The DNA of the CDR3 is TGTGCCAGTGGCGGGGGCCGCGATAACTATGGCTACACCTTC.

At least ten counts were recorded for this clone. Within the sample, other DNA sequences also encode this same CDR3. The gene calls are TRBV10-3 and TRBJ1-1, with a possible D match to TRBD1 (6 bases). Looked up from germline, CDR1 is ENHRY and CDR2 is SYGVKD. The ends were cut back, 4 bases at V and 4 bases at J, with 13 bases in the middle. The CDR3 sequence is 14 residues long. DNA for the CDR3: TGTGCCATCAGTGTAGGGGGGGTGGGCACTGAAGCTTTCTTT. This translates into CAISVGGVGTEAFF.

The chain employs TRBV5-1 and TRBJ2-3, with D possibly being TRBD2 (5 bases). Deletions cut 6 bases from V and 2 bases from J, with 10 bases between. In germline, CDR1 is SGHRS, CDR2 YFSETQ. CDR3 length equals 13 residues. In DNA form, the CDR3 reads TGCGCCAGCATGGTCGGGGACACAGATACGCAGTATTTT. This encodes CASMVGDTDTQYF.

The chain combines TRBV6-1 with TRBJ1-3, with TRBD1 matching over 8 bases. The CDR3 spans 16 residues. J lost 4 bases, V lost 3 bases, and 8 bases had no gene match. CDR1 and CDR2 from the germline V gene are MNHNS and SASEGT. The DNA for the CDR3 is TGTGCCAGCAGTGATATCAGGGGGCTAGGAGGAAACACCATATATTTT. Protein sequence: CASSDIRGLGGNTIYF.

The CDR3 nucleotides read TGTGCCAGCAGCTTAACGACGCCTCAGGGTGAAAAACTGTTTTTT. It codes for CASSLTTPQGEKLFF. V gene TRBV5-5 combines with J gene TRBJ1-4, with D possibly matching TRBD1 (5 bases). Between the trimmed V and J ends, which lost 2 bases and 7 bases, there was a span of 15 bases. CDR3 length: 15 amino acids. Germline CDR1 reads SGHKS; CDR2 reads YYEKEE (reference sequence).

The genes are TRBV7-7 and TRBJ2-3; 8 bases line up with TRBD1. The CDR3 loop spans 15 amino acids. From germline, CDR1 is SSHAT and CDR2 FNYEAQ (reference sequence). V lost 7 bases and J lost 5; bases outside the gene matches: 11. Here the CDR3 DNA reads TGTGCCAGCACCGCCGGGGCAGGGGGCGAAGATACGCAGTATTTT. It is translated as CASTAGAGGEDTQYF. Based on the CDR3 plus reference TRBV7-7 and TRBJ2-3, the full variable domain is GAGVSQSPRYKVTKRGQDVTLRCDPISSHATLYWYQQALGQGPEFLTYFNYEAQPDKSGLPSDRFSAERPEGSISTLTIQRTEQRDSAMYRCASTAGAGGEDTQYFGPGTRLTVL.

As regards this clone: This sample also contains other DNA sequences that code for the same CDR3. This chain links TRBV9 with TRBJ2-3; unclear D gene. V shed 0 bases and J shed 0 bases, with 2 bases lying between them. This CDR3 is built from 13 residues. The germline CDR1 and CDR2 sequences are SGDLS and YYNGEE. CDR3 DNA: TGTGCCAGCAGCGTAGTCAGCACAGATACGCAGTATTTT. It yields the protein CASSVVSTDTQYF.

The genes are TRBV7-2 and TRBJ1-1, with D perhaps TRBD1 (5 bases). The CDR3 loop spans 14 amino acids. Germline CDR1 reads SGHTA; CDR2 reads FQGNSA. V dropped 5 bases and J dropped 0 bases, with 10 bases sitting between them. The CDR3 DNA reads as TGTGCCAGCAGCCGACAGCTACTGAACACTGAAGCTTTCTTT. Translation: CASSRQLLNTEAFF. Together with reference TRBV7-2 and TRBJ1-1, the CDR3 gives the full variable domain: GAGVSQSPSNKVTEKGKDVELRCDPISGHTALYWYRQSLGQGLEFLIYFQGNSAPDKSGLPSDRFSAERTGGSVSTLTIQRTQQEDSAVYLCASSRQLLNTEAFFGQGTRLTVV.

V is TRBV13 and J is TRBJ2-5, with 7 bases that match TRBD1. There are 15 residues in the CDR3. After removal of 5 bases from V and 2 bases from J, the junction contained 8 bases not matched to a gene. Germline V lookup: CDR1 PRHDT, CDR2 FYEKMQ (reference sequence). For the CDR3, the DNA is TGTGCCAGCAGCGCCTTAGGGGGCAGTCAAGAGACCCAGTACTTC. It encodes CASSALGGSQETQYF.

The chain carries TRBV5-5 and TRBJ1-2; 10 nucleotides align to TRBD1. J was trimmed by 2 bases and V by 4 bases; bases with no gene match: 2. Germline V CDR1 and CDR2: SGHKS, YYEKEE (reference sequence). This CDR3 has 14 amino acids. CDR3 residues: CASSVTGGNYGYTF. The CDR3, as DNA: TGTGCCAGCAGCGTGACAGGGGGCAACTATGGCTACACCTTC.

This clone showed up just a few times. The CDR3 loop is CASRVYIAGAGPTQYF. As DNA, the CDR3 is TGCGCCAGCAGGGTTTATATAGCGGGAGCAGGCCCGACGCAGTATTTT. The chain has TRBV10-2 and TRBJ2-3; 9 nucleotides align to TRBD2. Germline lookup yields CDR1 WSHSY and CDR2 SAAADI. The V and J ends lost 6 bases and 9 bases, in that order; junction bases with no gene match: 16. CDR3 size: 16 residues.

This sequence joins TRBV6-5 and TRBJ2-7; D is perhaps TRBD1 or TRBD2 (5 bases each). This CDR3 has 14 amino acids. The V end lost 9 bases, the J end lost 4 bases, and 19 bases lay between the germline ends. CDR1 is MNHEY, CDR2 SVGAGI, per germline. The CDR3 is CARAGGQGRYEQYF. Here the CDR3 DNA reads TGTGCCAGGGCCGGAGGTCAGGGAAGATACGAGCAGTACTTC.

V is TRBV11-2 and J is TRBJ2-2, with D unclear. CDR3 length: 13 residues. Trimming pared 5 bases from V and 6 bases from J, leaving 10 bases between. CDR1 is SGHAT and CDR2 is FQNNGV in the germline V gene. CDR3 loop: CASSRVASGELFF. The CDR3 bases are TGTGCCAGCAGCCGCGTTGCCTCCGGGGAGCTGTTTTTT.

The chain employs TRBV18 and TRBJ1-2; D remains unclear. Trimming shortened V by 3 bases and J by 6 bases, and 20 bases separated the two germline ends. The CDR3 has 16 amino acids. Germline lookup yields CDR1 KGHSH and CDR2 LQKENI. The CDR3 protein is CASSPIRQAETNGYTF. CDR3 nucleotide sequence: TGTGCCAGCTCACCCATTAGGCAGGCAGAAACTAATGGCTACACCTTC.